Presented here are 26 T cell receptor beta chains from one specimen sequenced in a study of cytomegalovirus exposure and HLA in healthy donors. The PCR used 60 Vbeta and 13 Jbeta primers. The repertoire was sequenced with immunoSEQ multiplex PCR; TCRdb's copy has only in-frame clones and lacks some. Among about 160,000 clones listed, roughly 89% were seen once. Sequenced sample: PBMCs. The receptors derive from a woman in her twenties or thirties in good health and CMV-seronegative.

The J gene is TRBJ2-5, the V gene TRBV5-1; 10 positions agree with TRBD1. TRBJ2-7 explains the end of the DNA better; the J call may be wrong. Germline V gene sequence: CDR1 SGHRS, CDR2 YFSETQ. The CDR3 contains 15 residues. Written as DNA, the CDR3 is TGCGCCAGCAGCTTGTCGGGACAGGGGCTCCACGAGCAGTACTTC. Translating it yields CASSLSGQGLHEQYF.

The chain links TRBV4-3 to TRBJ2-5; 9 positions match TRBD2. Germline loops: CDR1 LGHNA, CDR2 YSLEER. Trimming cost V 1 base and J 5 bases; bases outside gene matches: 8. The CDR3 covers 16 residues. In DNA, the CDR3 is TGCGCCAGCAGCCAAGCTGGCGGGGGGGCCCGGGAGACCCAGTACTTC. Residues: CASSQAGGGARETQYF.

The chain has TRBV18 and TRBJ2-7, with D perhaps matching TRBD1 (5 bases). V was pared by 2 bases and J by 6 bases, with 11 bases between. Germline-derived CDR1 and CDR2 are KGHSH and LQKENI. The CDR3 loop spans 13 amino acids. CDR3: CASSPSSGREQYF. The CDR3, as DNA: TGTGCCAGCTCACCATCGTCAGGGCGCGAGCAGTACTTC.

CDR3 in DNA: TGTGCCTGGAGTGGTGGATTAGCGCAATACCAAGAGACCCAGTACTTC. It is translated as CAWSGGLAQYQETQYF. The rearrangement uses TRBV30 and TRBJ2-5, with D possibly matching TRBD2 (5 bases). Trimming took off 1 base at V and 0 bases at J, with 15 bases between the two ends. The CDR3 spans 16 residues. Per germline, CDR1 GTSNPN and CDR2 SVGIG (reference sequence).

The V call is TRBV14, the J call TRBJ2-1, with TRBD2 matching 7 bases. Germline V CDR1 and CDR2: SGHDN, FVKESK. V was clipped by 3 bases and J by 4 bases; unmatched bases: 6. The CDR3 runs 15 residues. In nucleotides, the CDR3 is TGTGCCAGCAGCCACCGGGGGGTCTATTACAATGAGCAGTTCTTC. It codes for CASSHRGVYYNEQFF. Complete variable domain (other parts from reference TRBV14 and TRBJ2-1): EAGVTQFPSHSVIEKGQTVTLRCDPISGHDNLYWYRRVMGKEIKFLLHFVKESKQDESGMPNNRFLAERTGGTYSTLKVQPAELEDSGVYFCASSHRGVYYNEQFFGPGTRLTVL.

The V call is TRBV7-8, the J call TRBJ1-5; possibly TRBD1 for D (5 bases). Trimming took off 1 base at V and 6 bases at J, with 16 bases between the two ends. Germline-derived CDR1 and CDR2 are SGHVS and FQNEAQ. This CDR3 region has 16 residues. This CDR3 is CASSLEGRDVIQPQHF. The CDR3 nucleotides are TGTGCCAGCAGCTTAGAGGGCAGGGATGTGATTCAGCCCCAGCATTTT. The full variable domain, rest sourced from reference TRBV7-8 and TRBJ1-5, is GAGVSQSPRYKVAKRGQDVALRCDPISGHVSLFWYQQALGQGPEFLTYFQNEAQLDKSGLPSDRFFAERPEGSVSTLKIQRTQQEDSAVYLCASSLEGRDVIQPQHFGDGTRLSIL.

V usage is TRBV27 and J usage is TRBJ2-1; possible D gene TRBD2, 5 bases. The CDR3 totals 12 residues. The V and J ends lost 7 bases and 8 bases respectively, with 12 bases between them. The germline V gene encodes CDR1 MNHEY and CDR2 SMNVEV (reference sequence). Written as DNA, the CDR3 is TGTGCCAGCACGAAGAGCGGCGATGAGCAGTTCTTC. Amino acid sequence: CASTKSGDEQFF.

The gene calls are TRBV21-1 and TRBJ1-4; TRBD1 is the table's D call and was not checked against the DNA. TRBV21-1 is marked as a pseudogene. This CDR3 contains 13 residues. CDR3 sequence reads: CASYRQLDEKLFF. The CDR3 DNA follows: TGTGCCTCCTACCGACAGTTGGATGAAAAACTGTTTTTT.

The chain employs TRBV30 and TRBJ1-5; D unresolved. V lost 3 bases to trimming and J lost 0 bases, with 9 bases between them. The CDR3 is 14 amino acids. CDR1 and CDR2 from the germline V gene are GTSNPN and SVGIG (reference sequence). The CDR3 DNA follows: TGTGCCTGGAGCGGAGTCTATAGCAATCAGCCCCAGCATTTT. It codes for CAWSGVYSNQPQHF.

This clone was observed once. The chain joins TRBV5-4 to TRBJ1-1; the match to TRBD1 covers 9 bases. V lost 5 bases and J lost 5; bases outside the gene matches: 10. The CDR3 runs to 15 residues. CDR1 SGHNT and CDR2 YYREEE come from the germline V gene (reference sequence). CDR3 residues: CASREEQGARTEAFF. DNA of the CDR3: TGTGCCAGCAGGGAAGAACAGGGGGCTAGGACTGAAGCTTTCTTT.

In DNA form, the CDR3 reads TGCGCCAGCAGCCAACGACAGGGACGCTACGAGCAGTACTTC. As protein: CASSQRQGRYEQYF. J is TRBJ2-7 and V is TRBV5-1, with 7 bases identical to TRBD1. The J segment lost 3 bases and the V segment lost 4 bases, leaving 7 bases of the junction unmatched. The CDR3 is 14 amino acids. Per germline, CDR1 SGHRS and CDR2 YFSETQ.

This clone was recorded only once. This chain uses TRBV19 with TRBJ1-1; D uncertain. The CDR3 has 12 amino acids. Germline assignment: CDR1 LNHDA and CDR2 SQIVND (reference sequence). The germline V and J ends were trimmed by 3 bases and 8 bases, with 10 bases remaining between them. CDR3 loop: CASSISTREAFF. Written as DNA, the CDR3 is TGTGCCAGTAGTATTTCGACTCGAGAAGCTTTCTTT.

This chain uses TRBV11-2 with TRBJ1-1; 7 nucleotides agree with TRBD1. V was pared by 5 bases and J by 10 bases, with 10 bases of the junction left unmatched. Germline V gene sequence: CDR1 SGHAT, CDR2 FQNNGV. The CDR3 has 13 amino acids. CDR3 in amino acids: CASSGTDTRAAFF. The CDR3 coding sequence is TGTGCCAGCAGCGGGACAGACACCAGAGCAGCTTTCTTT.

The chain recombines TRBV5-5 with TRBJ1-2; D ambiguous. The CDR3 contains 13 residues. Trimming cost V 4 bases and J 7 bases, with 14 bases left between them. The V gene's germline CDR1 is SGHKS and CDR2 YYEKEE (reference sequence). CDR3 sequence reads: CASSHLGPSGYTF. The CDR3 nucleotides read TGTGCCAGCAGCCATTTGGGCCCATCTGGCTACACCTTC.

This sequence joins TRBV5-1 and TRBJ1-2; D is possibly TRBD1 (5 bases). Germline-derived CDR1 and CDR2 are SGHRS and YFSETQ. V gave up 4 bases and J gave up 3 bases, with 10 bases separating them. The CDR3 extends over 13 amino acids. In DNA, the CDR3 is TGCGCCAGCAGCGGCAGGGAAGACTATGGCTACACCTTC. Encoded protein: CASSGREDYGYTF.

This clone has a handful of counts. The rearrangement links TRBV7-9 to TRBJ2-1; D is ambiguous. Trimming left V 2 bases short and J 9 bases short, with 5 bases between. There are 11 residues in the CDR3. Germline V gene data show CDR1 as SEHNR and CDR2 as FQNEAQ (reference sequence). The CDR3 sequence: CASSLSVEQFF. The CDR3 nucleotides are TGTGCCAGCAGCTTAAGCGTTGAGCAGTTCTTC.

This rearrangement joins TRBV27 to TRBJ2-5, with 7 bases lining up with TRBD1. The CDR3 totals 14 residues. Germline CDR1 and CDR2: MNHEY and SMNVEV (reference sequence). The J segment lost 5 bases and the V segment lost 4 bases, leaving 7 bases of the junction unmatched. The chain's CDR3 is CASSSYRGGETQYF. In DNA form, the CDR3 reads TGTGCCAGCAGTTCGTACAGGGGTGGGGAGACCCAGTACTTC.

The V and J genes are TRBV28 and TRBJ2-7; D unclear. Deletions cut 1 base from V and 2 bases from J, with 12 bases between. In germline, CDR1 is MDHEN, CDR2 SYDVKM. This CDR3 is 15 amino acids long. The CDR3 DNA reads as TGTGCCAGCAGTTTATCTTTTGTCAGGCCCTACGAGCAGTACTTC. The encoded protein is CASSLSFVRPYEQYF.

Concerning this clone: Relative to the germline gene, one junction end is altered; a read error may explain this. The chain is built from TRBV5-1 and TRBJ2-2; TRBD2 agrees at 7 bases. There are 14 residues in the CDR3. Germline-derived CDR1 and CDR2 are SGHRS and YFSETQ. The CDR3 region is CAGSSGVNTGELFF. CDR3 sequence (DNA): TGCGCCGGCAGCAGCGGGGTGAACACCGGGGAGCTGTTTTTT.

J is TRBJ1-1 and V is TRBV25-1; TRBD1 might be the D (5 bases). The CDR3 totals 14 residues. Trimming removed 4 bases from V and 1 base from J, with 10 bases in between. From germline, CDR1 is MGHDK and CDR2 SYGVNS. In nucleotides, the CDR3 is TGTGCCAGCAGTGGCTTAGGACAGAACACTGAAGCTTTCTTT. As protein: CASSGLGQNTEAFF. The whole variable domain, filled in from reference TRBV25-1 and TRBJ1-1, reads EADIYQTPRYLVIGTGKKITLECSQTMGHDKMYWYQQDPGMELHLIHYSYGVNSTEKGDLSSESTVSRIRTEHFPLTLESARPSHTSQYLCASSGLGQNTEAFFGQGTRLTVV.

This chain links TRBV7-9 with TRBJ2-5; TRBD2 aligns across 11 bases. Germline CDR1 is SEHNR and CDR2 is FQNEAQ (reference sequence). Trimming took 6 bases from V and 5 from J; bases not matched to a gene: 2. The CDR3 sequence is 13 residues long. CDR3 sequence (DNA): TGTGCCAGCAGAACTAGCGGGAGCGAGACCCAGTACTTC. Encoded protein: CASRTSGSETQYF.

This sequence joins TRBV10-3 and TRBJ1-6; D is ambiguous. Germline V lookup: CDR1 ENHRY, CDR2 SYGVKD. CDR3 length equals 14 residues. V gave up 4 bases and J gave up 5 bases, with 9 bases separating them. The CDR3 nucleotides are TGTGCCATCAGTGCACCCGCGGATAATTCACCCCTCCACTTT. Its protein product is CAISAPADNSPLHF.

The chain carries TRBV7-6 and TRBJ2-7, with 9 bases matching TRBD1. The CDR3 loop spans 18 amino acids. Unmatched junction bases numbered 14, after V lost 5 bases and J lost 0 bases. Looked up from germline, CDR1 is SGHVS and CDR2 is FNYEAQ. The CDR3 reads CASSLTGGAGASSYEQYF. The CDR3 DNA sequence: TGTGCCAGCAGCCTAACAGGGGGCGCGGGGGCCAGCTCCTACGAGCAGTACTTC. Drawing the rest from reference TRBV7-6 and TRBJ2-7, the complete variable domain is GAGVSQSPRYKVTKRGQDVALRCDPISGHVSLYWYRQALGQGPEFLTYFNYEAQQDKSGLPNDRFSAERPEGSISTLTIQRTEQRDSAMYRCASSLTGGAGASSYEQYFGPGTRLTVT.

Many counts were recorded for this clone. Other DNA sequences from this sample encode an identical CDR3 as well. The chain uses TRBV5-5 and TRBJ1-5; weak D call: TRBD1 (5 bases). Trimming shortened V by 0 bases and J by 4 bases, and 11 bases separated the two germline ends. The germline gives CDR1 SGHKS, CDR2 YYEKEE (reference sequence). The CDR3 sequence is 15 residues long. This CDR3 is CASSLGGDGNQPQHF. Here the CDR3 DNA reads TGTGCCAGCAGCTTGGGGGGCGATGGGAATCAGCCCCAGCATTTT.

This chain uses TRBV25-1 with TRBJ1-2; 10 bases are a match to TRBD1. There are 15 residues in the CDR3. Germline CDR1 is MGHDK and CDR2 is SYGVNS. Unmatched junction bases numbered 4, after V lost 3 bases and J lost 3 bases. The CDR3 here is CASSEWTGGDYGYTF. CDR3 nucleotide sequence: TGTGCCAGCAGTGAGTGGACAGGGGGAGACTATGGCTACACCTTC.

The chain is built from TRBV13 and TRBJ2-4; 16 nucleotides align to TRBD2. Germline V gene sequence: CDR1 PRHDT, CDR2 FYEKMQ (reference sequence). Unmatched junction bases numbered 2, after V lost 5 bases and J lost 4 bases. The CDR3 has 16 residues. CDR3 bases: TGTGCCAGCAGCCAGGGACTAGCGGGAGGGAAAAACATTCAGTACTTC. Protein product: CASSQGLAGGKNIQYF.